A selection of T cell receptor beta chains follows, all from one sample in a study of blood T cell repertoires in COVID-19. The method was immunoSEQ multiplex PCR; TCRdb's version includes in-frame clones alone and lacks a portion of them. The table lists roughly 400,000 clones, approximately 91% of them singletons. The sample comprised PBMCs or T cells enriched from blood (not recorded which). The receptors derive from a woman aged 18-29 years who had been exposed to COVID-19. Both conserved end residues are part of each CDR3. D genes are given only for firm matches. Only part of the rows carry a size: once, few, many, or a class if the clone is expanded.

d_gene	v_gene	abundance	len	j_gene	CDR3nt	CDR3aa
-	TRBV28	-	15	TRBJ1-5	TGTGCCAGCAGTTTCGGCTGGGGGGTGAATCAGCCCCAGCATTTT	CASSFGWGVNQPQHF
-	TRBV7-2	-	14	TRBJ2-5	TGTGCCAGCAGCTCAGCGGGACAGGCCCTTAGACCGTACTTC	CASSSAGQALRPYF
-	TRBV5-1	-	15	TRBJ1-2	TGCGCCAGCAGCTTTACTCCCGGAGCTAACTATGGCTACACCTTC	CASSFTPGANYGYTF
TRBD2	TRBV7-2	once	16	TRBJ2-1	TGTGCCAGCAGCTTAGAACTAGCGGTGCCTTACAATGAGCAGTTCTTC	CASSLELAVPYNEQFF
TRBD1	TRBV24-1	-	13	TRBJ1-2	TGTGCCACCAGTGAGGGACAGAACTATGGCTACACCTTC	CATSEGQNYGYTF
-	TRBV6-5	few	16	TRBJ1-3	TGTGCCAGCAGTTTGGGCAGAATGATCTCTGGAAACACCATATATTTT	CASSLGRMISGNTIYF
TRBD1	TRBV10-2	-	16	TRBJ1-3	TGCGCCAGCAGGGAGACCGGGACAGACTCTGGAAACACCATATATTTT	CASRETGTDSGNTIYF
TRBD2	TRBV18	few	15	TRBJ2-3	TGTGCCGGCAAGAATCCGGGACTAACCACAGATACGCAGTATTTT	CAGKNPGLTTDTQYF
TRBD2	TRBV7-9	-	16	TRBJ2-3	TGTGCCAGCAGCTTAGTACCGGGAGGGAGGTCAGATACGCAGTATTTT	CASSLVPGGRSDTQYF
-	TRBV2	-	16	TRBJ2-2	TGTGCCAGCAGTGATAAGGGACTTGCGAACACCGGGGAGCTGTTTTTT	CASSDKGLANTGELFF
-	TRBV9	-	13	TRBJ1-4	TGTGCCAGCAGCCCTACTGAGGGTGAAAAACTGTTTTTT	CASSPTEGEKLFF
TRBD2	TRBV7-6	-	15	TRBJ2-3	TGTGCCAGCAGCTCAGCGGGGGGGAGCACAGATACGCAGTATTTT	CASSSAGGSTDTQYF
TRBD1	TRBV27	-	15	TRBJ1-6	TGTGCCAGCAGTTTATACGGGACAGGAAATTCACCCCTCCACTTT	CASSLYGTGNSPLHF
TRBD1	TRBV5-4	-	15	TRBJ1-2	TGTGCCAGCAGCCCGGGACAGTCCTTGAACTATGGCTACACCTTC	CASSPGQSLNYGYTF
TRBD2	TRBV3-1/TRBV3-2	-	15	TRBJ2-3	TGTGCCAGCAGCCACATCCTAGCGGGGGGGGATACGCAGTATTTT	CASSHILAGGDTQYF
TRBD1	TRBV6-5	-	13	TRBJ1-4	TGTGCCAGTAAGGGGGCCGCCAATGAAAAACTGTTTTTT	CASKGAANEKLFF
-	TRBV3-1/TRBV3-2	-	14	TRBJ1-3	TGTGCCAGCAGCCTCGGGAGGGCTGGAAACACCATATATTTT	CASSLGRAGNTIYF
TRBD2	TRBV10-3	-	16	TRBJ2-1	TGTGCCATCAGTGACGAGACTAGCGGGAGAGGTAATGAGCAGTTCTTC	CAISDETSGRGNEQFF
TRBD1	TRBV5-1	-	16	TRBJ2-7	TGCGCCAGCAGCTTTCGGCGACAGGGGGAAAACTACGAGCAGTACTTC	CASSFRRQGENYEQYF
-	TRBV4-3	-	12	TRBJ2-1	TGCGCCAGCAGCCAACCAGGGAATGAGCAGTTCTTC	CASSQPGNEQFF
TRBD1	TRBV10-3	-	15	TRBJ1-1	TGTGCCATCAGGGAGACAGGGGTCAAATCCACTGAAGCTTTCTTT	CAIRETGVKSTEAFF
-	TRBV7-8	few	13	TRBJ2-3	TGTGCCAGCAGCTTAGTGGGACTAGATACGCAGTATTTT	CASSLVGLDTQYF
TRBD2	TRBV19	-	15	TRBJ2-7	TGTGCCAGTAGTATGGCTAGCGGGAGTCTCTACGAGCAGTACTTC	CASSMASGSLYEQYF
-	TRBV25-1	-	13	TRBJ1-1	TGTGCCAGCAGGAAGGGGCTGAACACTGAAGCTTTCTTT	CASRKGLNTEAFF
TRBD2	TRBV9	-	16	TRBJ2-7	TGTGCCAGCAGCGTAGTGGGGACTAGCGGGATAGTCGAGCAGTACTTC	CASSVVGTSGIVEQYF
-	TRBV6-5	-	14	TRBJ1-4	TGTGCCAACCCAAAGGCCCAAAAGGGGGAAAAACTGTTTTTT	CANPKAQKGEKLFF
-	TRBV28	-	13	TRBJ1-1	TGTGCCAGCAGTTTGATCCAGGGTACTGAAGCTTTCTTT	CASSLIQGTEAFF
TRBD2	TRBV5-1	-	16	TRBJ2-3	TGCGCCAGCAGCTTACTAGCGGGAGTATTCCCAGATACGCAGTATTTT	CASSLLAGVFPDTQYF
-	TRBV6-5	-	11	TRBJ1-1	TGTGCCAGCAATCAGGGCGCTGAAGCTTTCTTT	CASNQGAEAFF
-	TRBV28	-	18	TRBJ1-5	TGTGCCAGCAGTTTCAAACTAGGACAGCAGGATAGCAATCAGCCCCAGCATTTT	CASSFKLGQQDSNQPQHF
-	TRBV5-1	-	13	TRBJ2-2	TGCGCCAGTACACAGGATTTCGGCGGGGAGCTGTTTTTT	CASTQDFGGELFF
-	TRBV11-2	-	12	TRBJ2-3	TGTGCCAGCAGCTTAATTGGTTCCTACGGGTATTTT	CASSLIGSYGYF
TRBD2	TRBV6-5	-	13	TRBJ2-2	TGTGCCTATCGGGCGGGAGGCACCGGGGAGCTGTTTTTT	CAYRAGGTGELFF
TRBD1	TRBV7-2	-	19	TRBJ1-2	TGTGCCAGCAGCTCAGATCCCTTCTCGACAGGGGCCAGGCCCTATGGCTACACCTTC	CASSSDPFSTGARPYGYTF
-	TRBV19	-	15	TRBJ1-5	TGTGCCAGTAGTATGGATCAGGGGCTCTATCAGCCCCAGCATTTT	CASSMDQGLYQPQHF
TRBD2	TRBV11-2	-	15	TRBJ2-7	TGTGCCAGCAGCACTCAAAGCGGGGGACCCTACGAGCAGTACTTC	CASSTQSGGPYEQYF
-	TRBV29-1	-	15	TRBJ2-1	TGCAGCGTTGTTGGGTTTGCGGAGTTCAACAATGAGCAGTTCTTC	CSVVGFAEFNNEQFF
-	TRBV24-1	-	14	TRBJ1-1	TGTGCCACCAGAAAGGGAGTTGGGAACACTGAAGCTTTCTTT	CATRKGVGNTEAFF
TRBD1	TRBV6-1	-	15	TRBJ1-6	TGTGCCAGCAGTGAAGTAAGGACAGGAACTTCACCCCTCCACTTT	CASSEVRTGTSPLHF
-	TRBV10-3	-	15	TRBJ1-6	TGTGCCATCAGTGAAGAGGGAATAAGCTCGTCACCCCTCCACTTT	CAISEEGISSSPLHF
TRBD2	TRBV13	-	16	TRBJ2-5	TGTGCCAGCAGCATATGGACTAGCGGGGACCAAGAGACCCAGTACTTC	CASSIWTSGDQETQYF
-	TRBV23-1	once	14	TRBJ2-2	TGCGCCAGCATACCGACAGGCGTCACCGGGGAGCTGTTTTTT	CASIPTGVTGELFF